What follows are 21 T cell receptor beta chains derived from one specimen sequenced in a study of blood T cell repertoires in COVID-19. Only in-frame clones appear in the TCRdb table, and some are missing; sequencing was by immunoSEQ multiplex PCR. The sample consists of 200,000 to 250,000 clones, around 88% of them appearing once. Sequencing was done on a sample of peripheral blood. The source is a man younger than 35 with active or convalescent COVID-19.

The CDR3 DNA follows: TGTGCCAGTACCCGAGGGGACATGAACACTGAAGCTTTCTTT. Protein product: CASTRGDMNTEAFF. The chain combines TRBV19 with TRBJ1-1, with D possibly being TRBD1 (6 bases). The germline gives CDR1 LNHDA, CDR2 SQIVND (reference sequence). V was cut by 7 bases and J by 0 bases, with 12 bases left in between. The CDR3 has 14 amino acids.

V is TRBV28 and J is TRBJ2-2; D might be TRBD1 (6 bases). The germline CDR1 and CDR2 sequences are MDHEN and SYDVKM. This CDR3 is 15 amino acids long. The V end lost 6 bases, the J end lost 4 bases, and 15 bases lay between the germline ends. The CDR3 DNA follows: TGTGCCAGCAGATCCACAGGGCGTGGCACCGGGGAGCTGTTTTTT. Its protein is CASRSTGRGTGELFF.

The chain is built from TRBV30 and TRBJ2-7, with 11 nucleotides matching TRBD2. V lost 5 bases to trimming and J lost 4 bases; unmatched junction nucleotides: 13. The CDR3 totals 16 residues. CDR1 and CDR2 (germline): GTSNPN, SVGIG (reference sequence). CDR3 sequence: CAWRGLAGGRGYEQYF. The CDR3 bases are TGTGCCTGGCGGGGGCTAGCGGGGGGACGAGGGTACGAGCAGTACTTC. Filled out from reference TRBV30 and TRBJ2-7, the complete variable domain reads SQTIHQWPATLVQPVGSPLSLECTVEGTSNPNLYWYRQAAGRGLQLLFYSVGIGQISSEVPQNLSASRPQDRQFILSSKKLLLSDSGFYLCAWRGLAGGRGYEQYFGPGTRLTVT.

The V gene is TRBV10-2, the J gene TRBJ2-1, with 7 bases aligning to TRBD2. With V trimmed by 2 bases and J by 1 base, 5 bases remained unmatched. There are 16 residues in the CDR3. CDR1 is WSHSY and CDR2 is SAAADI in the germline V gene. The CDR3 loop is CASSEPAGGSYNEQFF. The CDR3 nucleotides are TGCGCCAGCAGTGAGCCGGCCGGGGGGTCCTACAATGAGCAGTTCTTC.

V gene TRBV3-1 (or the pseudogene TRBV3-2) combines with J gene TRBJ1-3, with unresolved D. The germline V and J ends were trimmed by 1 base and 2 bases, with 9 bases remaining between them. CDR1 is LGHDT and CDR2 is YNNKEL in the germline V gene (reference sequence). CDR3 length: 15 residues. The CDR3 spells CASSQGDMPGNTIYF. The CDR3 DNA reads TGTGCCAGCAGCCAAGGCGACATGCCTGGAAACACCATATATTTT.

The gene calls are TRBV20-1 and TRBJ2-7; D gene unclear. CDR1 is DFQATT, CDR2 SNEGSKA, per germline (reference sequence). V gave up 3 bases and J gave up 4 bases, with 7 bases separating them. CDR3 length equals 11 residues. CDR3 nucleotides: TGCAGTGCTAGGACGACTTACGAGCAGTACTTC. Residues: CSARTTYEQYF.

The chain links TRBV19 to TRBJ2-5; 7 bases agree with TRBD1. Germline loops: CDR1 LNHDA, CDR2 SQIVND (reference sequence). Germline trimming cut 3 bases from V and 1 base from J; bases unmatched to any gene: 8. This CDR3 has 16 amino acids. CDR3 loop: CASSMSVTGTQETQYF. CDR3 sequence (DNA): TGTGCCAGTAGTATGTCCGTGACAGGGACCCAAGAGACCCAGTACTTC.

V and J are TRBV27 and TRBJ2-7, with 9 positions matching TRBD1. CDR1 is MNHEY and CDR2 is SMNVEV in the germline V gene (reference sequence). The CDR3 has 15 amino acids. J lost 2 bases, V lost 5 bases, and 7 bases had no gene match. This CDR3 is CASSPRDRVAYEQYF. The CDR3, as DNA: TGTGCCAGCAGTCCGCGGGACAGGGTAGCCTACGAGCAGTACTTC.

This chain joins TRBV2 and TRBJ2-7, with D tentatively TRBD1 (6 bases). The CDR3 spans 14 residues. Germline CDR1 SNHLY, CDR2 FYNNEI. Deletions cut 4 bases from V and 6 bases from J, with 16 bases between. In nucleotides, the CDR3 is TGTGCCAGCAGTGGCGACAGGTCTAATGGCGAGCAGTACTTC. Translating gives CASSGDRSNGEQYF. Variable domain in full (rest from reference TRBV2 and TRBJ2-7): EPEVTQTPSHQVTQMGQEVILRCVPISNHLYFYWYRQILGQKVEFLVSFYNNEISEKSEIFDDQFSVERPDGSNFTLKIRSTKLEDSAMYFCASSGDRSNGEQYFGPGTRLTVT.

The genes are TRBV30 and TRBJ2-1; 9 nucleotides line up with TRBD2. Germline CDR1 reads GTSNPN; CDR2 reads SVGIG (reference sequence). CDR3 length equals 16 residues. J lost 6 bases, V lost 2 bases, and 11 bases had no gene match. DNA of the CDR3: TGTGCCTGGAGTCCTCCGATGGGACTAGCCTCCAATGAGCAGTTCTTC. Its protein product is CAWSPPMGLASNEQFF.

The rearrangement links TRBV11-2 to TRBJ2-7; 7 nucleotides line up with TRBD2. The CDR3 runs to 15 residues. Germline CDR1 SGHAT, CDR2 FQNNGV. V lost 5 bases and J lost 2; bases outside the gene matches: 9. For the CDR3, the DNA is TGTGCCAGCAGCCCGGTCCGGGGGGTTGCCTACGAGCAGTACTTC. Translation: CASSPVRGVAYEQYF.

The J gene is TRBJ1-1, the V gene TRBV11-3; 9 bases are a match to TRBD1. Germline V CDR1 and CDR2: SGHNT, YENEEA. The CDR3 is 16 residues long. The V and J ends lost 1 base and 1 base, in that order; junction bases with no gene match: 4. CDR3 DNA: TGTGCCAGCAGCTTAGGAGGACAGGGGAGGAACACTGAAGCTTTCTTT. This sequence encodes CASSLGGQGRNTEAFF. The full variable domain, its missing parts supplied by reference TRBV11-3 and TRBJ1-1, is EAGVVQSPRYKIIEKKQPVAFWCNPISGHNTLYWYLQNLGQGPELLIRYENEEAVDDSQLPKDRFSAERLKGVDSTLKIQPAELGDSAVYLCASSLGGQGRNTEAFFGQGTRLTVV.

The chain has TRBV5-1 and TRBJ2-5; D is unresolved. The germline V and J ends were trimmed by 2 bases and 2 bases, with 4 bases remaining between them. The CDR3 is 12 amino acids. Germline V CDR1 and CDR2: SGHRS, YFSETQ. In nucleotides, the CDR3 is TGCGCCAGCAGCTTAGAGCAAGAGACCCAGTACTTC. Translation gives CASSLEQETQYF.

In DNA form, the CDR3 reads TGTGCCACTTCGTACAGGGGAGCTTTCTTT. This sequence encodes CATSYRGAFF. The rearrangement uses TRBV28 and TRBJ1-1; 7 bases match TRBD1. This CDR3 is built from 10 residues. J gave up 10 bases and V 10 bases, and 6 bases lay outside the gene matches. Germline V lookup: CDR1 MDHEN, CDR2 SYDVKM.

The V and J genes are TRBV9 and TRBJ2-3; 8 nucleotides line up with TRBD2. V gave up 7 bases and J gave up 4 bases; unmatched junction bases: 17. The CDR3 covers 17 residues. Germline-derived CDR1 and CDR2 are SGDLS and YYNGEE. The CDR3 bases are TGTGCCAGCTCGGTGCTCCCGGATGCGGGAGGATCAGATACGCAGTATTTT. It encodes CASSVLPDAGGSDTQYF. The whole variable domain, filled in from reference TRBV9 and TRBJ2-3, reads DSGVTQTPKHLITATGQRVTLRCSPRSGDLSVYWYQQSLDQGLQFLIQYYNGEERAKGNILERFSAQQFPDLHSELNLSSLELGDSALYFCASSVLPDAGGSDTQYFGPGTRLTVL.

The chain is built from TRBV10-3 and TRBJ2-1, with 11 bases fitting TRBD2. Germline V gene data show CDR1 as ENHRY and CDR2 as SYGVKD. The length of the CDR3 is 15 residues. J was trimmed by 8 bases and V by 3 bases; bases with no gene match: 6. CDR3 sequence: CAISDLAGGIDEQFF. Here the CDR3 DNA reads TGTGCCATCAGTGATCTAGCGGGAGGCATCGATGAGCAGTTCTTC.

This chain links TRBV30 with TRBJ1-6; no clear D gene. The CDR3 consists of 15 residues. Germline V gene data show CDR1 as GTSNPN and CDR2 as SVGIG (reference sequence). V dropped 7 bases and J dropped 5 bases, with 18 bases sitting between them. CDR3 residues: CALRARDTNNSPLHF. For the CDR3, the DNA is TGTGCCTTACGCGCCCGGGATACTAATAATTCACCCCTCCACTTT.

This clone was detected a few times. This rearrangement joins TRBV19 to TRBJ1-5, with 8 bases fitting TRBD1. The CDR3 totals 13 residues. J lost 7 bases, V lost 5 bases, and 4 bases had no gene match. CDR1 and CDR2 from the germline V gene are LNHDA and SQIVND (reference sequence). Here the CDR3 DNA reads TGTGCCAGTAGTCGCAGGGGGCCCCAGCCCCAGCATTTT. Encoded protein: CASSRRGPQPQHF. The whole variable domain, filled in from reference TRBV19 and TRBJ1-5, reads DGGITQSPKYLFRKEGQNVTLSCEQNLNHDAMYWYRQDPGQGLRLIYYSQIVNDFQKGDIAEGYSVSREKKESFPLTVTSAQKNPTAFYLCASSRRGPQPQHFGDGTRLSIL.

The chain employs TRBV19 and TRBJ2-3; 8 nucleotides agree with TRBD2. After removal of 7 bases from V and 3 bases from J, the junction contained 12 bases not matched to a gene. CDR1 and CDR2 (germline): LNHDA, SQIVND (reference sequence). CDR3 length: 16 amino acids. Written as DNA, the CDR3 is TGTGCCAGTAATTCCGGGAGGGCCTCAGGGACAGATACGCAGTATTTT. As protein: CASNSGRASGTDTQYF.

This chain connects TRBV7-9 to TRBJ1-2, with D hard to call. CDR1 and CDR2 from the germline V gene are SEHNR and FQNEAQ (reference sequence). The length of the CDR3 is 16 residues. V was clipped by 0 bases and J by 7 bases, with 18 bases between them. CDR3 in DNA: TGTGCCAGCAGCTTAGCAGGGCCGGGGATATCATCTGGCTACACCTTC. Its protein is CASSLAGPGISSGYTF.

The chain uses TRBV5-8 and TRBJ2-1; D may be TRBD2 (6 bases). Germline V CDR1 and CDR2: SGHTS, YDEGEE. V was cut by 0 bases and J by 8 bases, with 24 bases left in between. The CDR3 has 18 amino acids. CDR3 sequence: CASSLAGTYRGGSDEQFF. As DNA, the CDR3 is TGTGCCAGCAGCTTGGCAGGGACGTACAGAGGAGGGAGCGATGAGCAGTTCTTC.